This T cell receptor beta chain was obtained from a study of identical twins. Regarding the study as a whole: Cross-sectional statistics underpinned the conclusions; the same donors were not followed. Potential partial confounding of zero-insertion analyses by invariant MAIT and iNKT cells was noted.

The junction had 9 bases not matched to a gene; V was cut back by 3 bases and J by 2 bases. The CDR3 loop spans 17 amino acids. Template switching added a universal primer site, and cDNA bore unique molecular identifiers. TCRdb re-derived calls from the 5' RACE reads in MiXCR, one entry per CDR3 protein. This table holds about 900,000 distinct CDR3 sequences, more than 9% found once. Remarks on this clonotype: The antigen is not known.

These data also formed part of another study, on yellow fever vaccine responses in identical twins. That paper notes: Reports say the vaccine T cell response in twins looked partly convergent and partly personalized.

The rearrangement joins TRBV12-3 or TRBV12-4 to TRBJ2-5; 10 bases fit TRBD2. The TCR sequence derives from a woman aged 18-29 years in good health. The material sequenced was PBMCs. The CDR3 here is CASSFWLAGVAQETQYF. DNA for the CDR3: TGTGCCAGCAGTTTTTGGCTAGCGGGGGTTGCACAAGAGACCCAGTACTTC.